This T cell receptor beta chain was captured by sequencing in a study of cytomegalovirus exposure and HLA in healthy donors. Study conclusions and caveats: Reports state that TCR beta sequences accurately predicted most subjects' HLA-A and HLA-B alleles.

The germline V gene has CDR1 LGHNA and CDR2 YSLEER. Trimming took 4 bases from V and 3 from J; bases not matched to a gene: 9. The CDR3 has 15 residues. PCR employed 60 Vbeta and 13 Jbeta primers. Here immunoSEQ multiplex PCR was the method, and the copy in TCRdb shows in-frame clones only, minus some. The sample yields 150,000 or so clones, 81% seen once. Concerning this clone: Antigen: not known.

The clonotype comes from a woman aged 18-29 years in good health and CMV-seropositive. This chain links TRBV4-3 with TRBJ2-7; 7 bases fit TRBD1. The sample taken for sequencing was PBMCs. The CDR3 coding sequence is TGCGCCAGCAGCCGACTTACCGGGACAGACTACGAGCAGTACTTC. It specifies CASSRLTGTDYEQYF.